This TCR beta chain emerged from a study of blood T cell repertoires in COVID-19. On the study more broadly: COVID-19 samples from acute and convalescent phases originated in the United States, Italy and Spain. PBMCs, B-cell-depleted T cells, or T cells were the source of the cDNA or gDNA that made up the material.

The CDR3 contains 14 residues. V shed 3 bases and J shed 5 bases, with 10 bases lying between them. Germline CDR1 reads LGHNT; CDR2 reads FRNRAP. Profiling relied on immunoSEQ multiplex PCR, and the TCRdb table lists in-frame clones only, not all of them. The sample carries roughly 140,000 clones, 76% recorded once. This receptor was identified in a woman over 75 with acute or convalescent COVID-19. This chain uses TRBV12-5 with TRBJ2-2; the D gene is possibly TRBD2 (5 bases). Material for sequencing was peripheral blood. In DNA, the CDR3 is TGTGCTAGTGGTTTTTCCCCGGGGACCGGGGAGCTGTTTTTT. Amino acids: CASGFSPGTGELFF.